This T cell receptor (beta chain) was observed in a study of metastatic and nonmetastatic thyroid tumors. TCRdb reprocessed the PCR reads via MiXCR. The sample shows under 50,000 clones, under 20% of them seen only once. Ahead of thyroid surgery, no patient had received treatment of any kind. This clone was counted ten times or more. Germline V lookup: CDR1 SGHTA, CDR2 FQGNSA. Trimming left V 5 bases short and J 4 bases short, with 11 bases between. The CDR3 length is 13 residues. The chain couples TRBV7-2 to TRBJ1-2; weak D call: TRBD1 (6 bases). The clonotype comes from a female donor with papillary thyroid cancer or a benign thyroid nodule (not recorded which). Some clones in this sample may be carry-over from other donors' samples. The sequenced material came from tumor tissue. CDR3 DNA sequence: TGTGCCAGCAGCCCAGGGGCGGGCTATGGCTACACCTTC. This gives the protein CASSPGAGYGYTF.